The present TCR beta chain was sequenced within a study of blood T cell repertoires in COVID-19. The wider study: Collection of acute and convalescent COVID-19 samples took place in the United States, Italy and Spain.

Original processing notes: Reference gene primer amplification gave nucleated cell count estimates. Repertoires were generated with immunoSEQ multiplex PCR, while TCRdb's copy carries only in-frame clones and drops some. V and J calls and clone size are as listed in that table; D and trimming were resolved from the DNA. The data show roughly 110,000 clones, 90% to 95% seen once. This CDR3 has 10 residues. Germline V gene lookup returns CDR1 SGHTA and CDR2 FQGNSA. Trimming stripped 2 bases from V and 8 bases from J, with 3 bases between. The sequence was obtained from a woman aged 30 to 39 with acute or convalescent COVID-19. The specimen was peripheral blood. The chain uses TRBV7-2 and TRBJ1-2; D gene ambiguous. The CDR3 nucleotides are TGTGCCAGCAGCTTAAGCGGCTACACCTTC. Protein sequence: CASSLSGYTF.